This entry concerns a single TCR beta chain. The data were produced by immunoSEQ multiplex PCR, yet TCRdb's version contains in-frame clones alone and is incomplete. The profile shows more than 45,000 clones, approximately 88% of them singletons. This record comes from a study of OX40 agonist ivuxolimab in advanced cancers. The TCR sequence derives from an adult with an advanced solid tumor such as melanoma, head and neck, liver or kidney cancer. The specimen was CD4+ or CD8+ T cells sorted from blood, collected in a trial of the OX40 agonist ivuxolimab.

The CDR3 protein is CSAGLVRETQYF. In DNA form, the CDR3 reads TGCAGCGCTGGACTAGTCCGGGAGACCCAGTACTTC. This rearrangement joins TRBV29-1 to TRBJ2-5; 7 nucleotides line up with TRBD2. Looked up from germline, CDR1 is SQVTM and CDR2 is ANQGSEA. Trimming at V came to 7 bases and at J to 5 bases, leaving 7 bases not matched to a gene. The length of the CDR3 is 12 residues.